This record looks at one T cell receptor beta chain sequence and its context. The sample is drawn from a study of blood T cell repertoires in COVID-19. Study background: Samples taken during acute and convalescent COVID-19 were collected in the United States, Italy and Spain. Sources were T cells, B-cell-depleted T cells, or PBMCs; the material itself was cDNA or gDNA.

Authors' methods: Amplification from reference gene primers served as the basis for estimated nucleated cell counts. Sequencing used immunoSEQ multiplex PCR; TCRdb keeps in-frame clones, though not all of them. V, J and clone size were drawn from that table, and D and trimming were deduced from the DNA. Among 150,000 to 200,000 clones listed, around nine tenths were seen once. J lost 3 bases, V lost 0 bases, and 6 bases had no gene match. The CDR3 loop spans 16 amino acids. Looked up from germline, CDR1 is SGHVS and CDR2 is FQNEAQ. What was sequenced was peripheral blood. The V and J genes are TRBV7-8 and TRBJ1-1; 8 bases are a match to TRBD1. The TCR sequence derives from a man in his late teens or twenties with active or convalescent COVID-19. Here the CDR3 reads CASSLAGQGWDTEAFF. For the CDR3, the DNA is TGTGCCAGCAGCTTAGCAGGACAGGGATGGGACACTGAAGCTTTCTTT.